This T cell receptor (beta chain) was captured in a study of graft-versus-host responses after intestinal transplantation. The overall study: Grafts were multivisceral, liver-intestinal, or isolated intestinal. Broader study findings: Recipient marrow held GvH clones, some first seen in ileum or blood. With peak circulating GvH clone levels came an association with early post-transplant HvG declines.

Germline CDR1 and CDR2: SNHLY and FYNNEI. Trimming removed 7 bases from V and 4 bases from J; junction bases left unmatched: 12. This CDR3 is built from 15 residues. The method was immunoSEQ multiplex PCR; TCRdb's version includes in-frame clones alone and lacks a portion of them. The table records roughly 51,000 clones, 89% of them present only once. About this clone itself: The target antigen is unknown.

The TCR comes from a human donor who was the organ donor for an intestinal transplant. The chain joins TRBV2 to TRBJ2-5; 7 nucleotides line up with TRBD2. The material was unstimulated CD4+ T cells sorted from spleen or lymph node cells, obtained before transplant. The DNA for the CDR3 is TGTGCCAGCACGGGGACTAAGGTCGGTGGAGAGACCCAGTACTTC. The encoded protein is CASTGTKVGGETQYF.